A single TCR beta chain is shown here with its context. Repertoires were sampled repeatedly during chemoradiotherapy. Assay used: immunoSEQ multiplex PCR; TCRdb lists only in-frame clones, some missing. The sample shows tens of thousands of clones, approximately 84% of them seen only once. This sample is drawn from a study of chemoradiotherapy in HPV16-positive cancers. This TCR derives from a human donor with HPV-associated anogenital cancer. The source material was blood, sampled from a patient who underwent chemoradiotherapy.

In DNA form, the CDR3 reads TGTGCCAGCCGGTCGGGGGATTACCTAGGCGAGCAGTACTTC. The encoded protein is CASRSGDYLGEQYF. The chain combines TRBV27 with TRBJ2-7; possibly TRBD2 for D (6 bases). The germline V and J ends were trimmed by 8 bases and 6 bases, with 20 bases remaining between them. Germline lookup yields CDR1 MNHEY and CDR2 SMNVEV (reference sequence). The CDR3 sequence is 14 residues long.